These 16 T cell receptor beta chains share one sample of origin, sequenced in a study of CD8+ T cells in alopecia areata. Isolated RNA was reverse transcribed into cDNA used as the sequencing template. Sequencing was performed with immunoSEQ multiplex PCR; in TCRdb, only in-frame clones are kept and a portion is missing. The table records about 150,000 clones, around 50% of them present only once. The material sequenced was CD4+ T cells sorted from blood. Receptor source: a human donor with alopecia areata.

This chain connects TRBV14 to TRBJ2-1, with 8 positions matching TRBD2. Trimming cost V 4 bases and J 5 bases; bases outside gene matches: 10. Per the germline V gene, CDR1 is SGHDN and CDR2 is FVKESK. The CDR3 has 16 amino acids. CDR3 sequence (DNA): TGTGCCAGCAGCCGAGTTAGGGCGGGAGGCCACAATGAGCAGTTCTTC. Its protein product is CASSRVRAGGHNEQFF.

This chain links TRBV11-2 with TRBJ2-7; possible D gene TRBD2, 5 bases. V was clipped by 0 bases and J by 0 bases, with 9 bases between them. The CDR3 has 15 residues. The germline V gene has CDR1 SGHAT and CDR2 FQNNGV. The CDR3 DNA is TGTGCCAGCAGCTTAGATTTAGGGAGCTCCTACGAGCAGTACTTC. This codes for CASSLDLGSSYEQYF. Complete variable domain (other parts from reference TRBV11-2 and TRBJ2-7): EAGVAQSPRYKIIEKRQSVAFWCNPISGHATLYWYQQILGQGPKLLIQFQNNGVVDDSQLPKDRFSAERLKGVDSTLKIQPAKLEDSAVYLCASSLDLGSSYEQYFGPGTRLTVT.

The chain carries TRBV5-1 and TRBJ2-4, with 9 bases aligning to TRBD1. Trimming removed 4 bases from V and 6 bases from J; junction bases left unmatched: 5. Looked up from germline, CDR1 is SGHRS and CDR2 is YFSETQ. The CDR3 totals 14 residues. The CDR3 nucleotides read TGCGCCAGCAGCCGGACAGGGGTCGGAAACATTCAGTACTTC. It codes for CASSRTGVGNIQYF.

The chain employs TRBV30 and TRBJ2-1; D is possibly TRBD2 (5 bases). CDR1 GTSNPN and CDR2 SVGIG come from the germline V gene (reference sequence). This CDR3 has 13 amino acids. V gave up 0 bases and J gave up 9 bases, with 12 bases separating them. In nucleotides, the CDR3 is TGTGCCTGGAGTGTACTCGGGGTTACTGAGCAGTTCTTC. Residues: CAWSVLGVTEQFF.

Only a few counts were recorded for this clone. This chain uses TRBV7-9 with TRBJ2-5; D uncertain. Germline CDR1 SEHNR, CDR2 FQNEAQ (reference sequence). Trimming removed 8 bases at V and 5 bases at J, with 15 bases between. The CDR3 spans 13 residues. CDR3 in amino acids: CASVGVVGETQYF. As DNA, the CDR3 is TGTGCCAGCGTAGGCGTTGTGGGGGAGACCCAGTACTTC.

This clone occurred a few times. The CDR3: CASSPTGPDTQYF. Here the CDR3 DNA reads TGCGCCAGCAGCCCTACGGGGCCAGATACGCAGTATTTT. V and J are TRBV5-1 and TRBJ2-3; D tentatively reads TRBD1 or TRBD2 (5 bases each). The V gene lost 4 bases and the J gene lost 4 bases, with 10 bases spanning the gap. The germline V gene encodes CDR1 SGHRS and CDR2 YFSETQ. The CDR3 has 13 residues.

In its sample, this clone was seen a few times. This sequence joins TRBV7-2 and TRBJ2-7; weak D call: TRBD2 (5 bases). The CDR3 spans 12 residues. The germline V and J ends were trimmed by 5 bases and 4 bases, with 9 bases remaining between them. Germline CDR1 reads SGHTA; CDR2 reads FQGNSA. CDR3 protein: CASSPSGYEQYF. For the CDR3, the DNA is TGTGCCAGCAGCCCCTCGGGATACGAGCAGTACTTC.

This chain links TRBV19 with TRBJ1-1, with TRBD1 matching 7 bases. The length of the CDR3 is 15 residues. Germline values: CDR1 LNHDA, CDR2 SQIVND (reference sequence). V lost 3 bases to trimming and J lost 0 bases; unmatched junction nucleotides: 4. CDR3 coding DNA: TGTGCCAGTAGTATGTCAACAGGGGTGAACACTGAAGCTTTCTTT. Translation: CASSMSTGVNTEAFF.

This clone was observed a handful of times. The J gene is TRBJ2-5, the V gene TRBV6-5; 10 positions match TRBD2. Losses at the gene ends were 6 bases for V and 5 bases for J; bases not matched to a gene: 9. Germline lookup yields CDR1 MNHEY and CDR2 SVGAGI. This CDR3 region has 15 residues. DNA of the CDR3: TGTGCCAGCAGGTCGCTAGCGGGAGTTAGGGAGACCCAGTACTTC. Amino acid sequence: CASRSLAGVRETQYF.

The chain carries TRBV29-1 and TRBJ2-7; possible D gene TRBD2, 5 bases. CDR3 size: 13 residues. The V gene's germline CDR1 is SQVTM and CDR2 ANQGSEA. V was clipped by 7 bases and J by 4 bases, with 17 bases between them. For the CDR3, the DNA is TGCAGCGCTTCTTTAGCGAGAACTTACGAGCAGTACTTC. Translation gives CSASLARTYEQYF.

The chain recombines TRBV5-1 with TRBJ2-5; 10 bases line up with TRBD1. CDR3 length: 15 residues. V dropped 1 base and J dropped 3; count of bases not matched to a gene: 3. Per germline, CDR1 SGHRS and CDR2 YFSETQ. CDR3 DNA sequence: TGCGCCAGCAGCTTGTTCGGGACAGGGGAAGAGACCCAGTACTTC. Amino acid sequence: CASSLFGTGEETQYF.

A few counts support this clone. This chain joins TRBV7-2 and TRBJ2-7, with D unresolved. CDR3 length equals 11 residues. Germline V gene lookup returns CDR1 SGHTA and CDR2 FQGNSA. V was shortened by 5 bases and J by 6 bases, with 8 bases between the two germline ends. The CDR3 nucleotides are TGTGCCAGCAGCGATTATGCCGAGCAGTACTTC. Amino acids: CASSDYAEQYF.

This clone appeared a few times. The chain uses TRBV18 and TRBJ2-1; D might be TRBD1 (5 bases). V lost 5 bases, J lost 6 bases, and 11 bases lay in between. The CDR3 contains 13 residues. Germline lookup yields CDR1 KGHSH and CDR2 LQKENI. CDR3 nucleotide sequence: TGTGCCAGCTCATCGCAGGGTTCCAATGAGCAGTTCTTC. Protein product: CASSSQGSNEQFF.

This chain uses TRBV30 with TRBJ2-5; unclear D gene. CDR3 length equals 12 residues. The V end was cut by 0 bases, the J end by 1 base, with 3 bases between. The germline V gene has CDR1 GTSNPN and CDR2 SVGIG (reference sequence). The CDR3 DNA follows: TGTGCCTGGAGTGTCCTCCAAGAGACCCAGTACTTC. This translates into CAWSVLQETQYF.

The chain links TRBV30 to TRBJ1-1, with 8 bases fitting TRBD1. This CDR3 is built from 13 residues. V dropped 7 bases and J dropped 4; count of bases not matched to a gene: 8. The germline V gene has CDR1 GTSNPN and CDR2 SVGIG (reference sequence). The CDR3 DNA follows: TGTGCCTCTACGACAGGGGTGGCCACTGAAGCTTTCTTT. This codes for CASTTGVATEAFF.

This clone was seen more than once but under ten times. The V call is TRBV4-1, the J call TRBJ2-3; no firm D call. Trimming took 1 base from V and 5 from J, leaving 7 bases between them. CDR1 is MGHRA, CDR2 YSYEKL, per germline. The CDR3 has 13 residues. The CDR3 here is CASSQVDGDTQYF. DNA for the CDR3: TGCGCCAGCAGCCAAGTAGACGGAGATACGCAGTATTTT.